This T cell receptor beta chain was captured by sequencing in a study of blood T cell repertoires in COVID-19. The table came from immunoSEQ multiplex PCR; TCRdb's copy has only in-frame clones and leaves some out. The sample holds about 61,000 clones, roughly 86% seen once. Source material: peripheral blood. This TCR derives from a woman between 45 and 65 years old with active or convalescent COVID-19.

CDR3 coding DNA: TGTGCCAGCAGAGACAGGGGAGGCACAGATACGCAGTATTTT. Amino acid sequence: CASRDRGGTDTQYF. The V gene is TRBV2, the J gene TRBJ2-3, with 8 bases identical to TRBD1. V trimming: 6 bases; J trimming: 1 base; junction bases outside the gene matches: 3. This CDR3 is 14 amino acids long. Germline V gene data show CDR1 as SNHLY and CDR2 as FYNNEI.